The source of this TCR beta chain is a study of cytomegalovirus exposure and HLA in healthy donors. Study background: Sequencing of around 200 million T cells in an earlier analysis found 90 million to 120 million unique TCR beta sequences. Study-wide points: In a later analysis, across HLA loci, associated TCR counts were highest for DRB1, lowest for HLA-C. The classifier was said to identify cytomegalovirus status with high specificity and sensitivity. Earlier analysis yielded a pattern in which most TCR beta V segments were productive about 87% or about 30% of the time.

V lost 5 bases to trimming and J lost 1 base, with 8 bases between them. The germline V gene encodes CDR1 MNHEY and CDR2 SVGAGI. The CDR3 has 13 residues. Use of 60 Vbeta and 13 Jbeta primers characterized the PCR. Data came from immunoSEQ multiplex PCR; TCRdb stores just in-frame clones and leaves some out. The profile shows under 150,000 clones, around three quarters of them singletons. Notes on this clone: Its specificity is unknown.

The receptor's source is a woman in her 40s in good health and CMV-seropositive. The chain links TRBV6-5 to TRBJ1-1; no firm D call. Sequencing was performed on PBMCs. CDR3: CASSAYSNTEAFF. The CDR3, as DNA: TGTGCCAGCAGTGCCTACTCGAACACTGAAGCTTTCTTT.